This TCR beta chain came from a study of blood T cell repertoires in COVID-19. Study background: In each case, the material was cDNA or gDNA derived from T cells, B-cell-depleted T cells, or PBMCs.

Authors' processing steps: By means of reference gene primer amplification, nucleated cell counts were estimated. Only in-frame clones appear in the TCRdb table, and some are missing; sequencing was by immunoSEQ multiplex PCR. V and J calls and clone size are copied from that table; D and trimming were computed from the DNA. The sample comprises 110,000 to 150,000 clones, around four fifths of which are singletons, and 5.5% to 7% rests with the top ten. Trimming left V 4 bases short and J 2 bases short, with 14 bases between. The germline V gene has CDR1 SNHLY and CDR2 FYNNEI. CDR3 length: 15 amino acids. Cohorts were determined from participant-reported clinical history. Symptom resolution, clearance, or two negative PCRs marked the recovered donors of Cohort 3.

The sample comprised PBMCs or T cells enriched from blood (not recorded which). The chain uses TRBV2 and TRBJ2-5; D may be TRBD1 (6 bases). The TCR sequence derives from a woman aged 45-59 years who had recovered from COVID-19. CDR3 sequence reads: CASSAPITGQETQYF. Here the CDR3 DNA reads TGTGCCAGCAGTGCTCCTATAACAGGGCAAGAGACCCAGTACTTC.